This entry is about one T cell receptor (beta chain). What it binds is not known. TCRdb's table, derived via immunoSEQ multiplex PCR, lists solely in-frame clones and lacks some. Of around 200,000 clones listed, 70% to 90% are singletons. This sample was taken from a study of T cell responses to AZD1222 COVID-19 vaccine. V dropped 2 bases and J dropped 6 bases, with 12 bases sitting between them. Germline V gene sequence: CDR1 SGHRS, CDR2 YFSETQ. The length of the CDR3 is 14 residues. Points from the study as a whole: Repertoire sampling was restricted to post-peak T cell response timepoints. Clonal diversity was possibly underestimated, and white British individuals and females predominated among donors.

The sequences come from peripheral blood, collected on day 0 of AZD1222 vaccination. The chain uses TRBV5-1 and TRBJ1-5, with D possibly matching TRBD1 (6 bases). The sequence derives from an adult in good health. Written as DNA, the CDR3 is TGCGCCAGCAGCTTACCAGGGGCGGGTCAGCCCCAGCATTTT. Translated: CASSLPGAGQPQHF.